This T cell receptor (beta chain) was sequenced in a study of blood T cell repertoires in COVID-19. The CDR3 runs 14 residues. V was trimmed by 4 bases and J by 1 base, leaving 10 bases between them. Germline V gene lookup returns CDR1 SGHAT and CDR2 FQNNGV. Per the original methods: Estimates of nucleated cell counts were drawn from the amplification of reference gene primers. Assay used: immunoSEQ multiplex PCR; TCRdb lists only in-frame clones, some missing. Clone size and the V and J calls come from that table; the DNA yielded D and trimming. The table includes about 160,000 clones, about 85% detected once. Participants were aged about 18 to 90 years from more than 20 US areas.

This chain joins TRBV11-2 and TRBJ1-1; no clear D gene. The TCR was taken from a woman aged 50 to 60 who had recovered from COVID-19. Material: PBMCs or T cells enriched from blood (not recorded which). The CDR3 region is CASSSRSSNTEAFF. In nucleotides, the CDR3 is TGTGCCAGCAGCTCAAGGAGTTCGAACACTGAAGCTTTCTTT.